The table lists the clone carrying this T cell receptor beta chain with many counts. Preparing the TCRbeta library involved the use of unique molecular identifiers. TCRdb called the PCR reads again in MiXCR, with one record for every CDR3 protein. The data hold 350,000 to 450,000 distinct CDR3 sequences, with about an eighth observed a single time. V shed 6 bases and J 6 bases; nucleotides not matched to a gene: 9. CDR3 length: 14 amino acids. This sample stems from a study of T-cell reconstitution after alpha-beta-depleted transplantation in children. Sample: PBMCs, taken from the stem cell graft. The chain recombines TRBV12-3 or TRBV12-4 with TRBJ1-2, with 8 bases aligning to TRBD1. This receptor was identified in a human donor who donated a stem cell graft to a child with Fanconi anemia. CDR3: CASRWTGNTDGYTF. For the CDR3, the DNA is TGTGCCAGCAGATGGACAGGGAATACGGATGGCTACACCTTC.